This TCR beta chain derives from a study of blood T cell repertoires in COVID-19. Across the study: Samples of COVID-19 (acute and convalescent) were obtained from the United States, Italy and Spain.

Original processing methods: Amplification from reference gene primers served as the basis for estimated nucleated cell counts. The protocol was immunoSEQ multiplex PCR, while the TCRdb copy is restricted to in-frame clones and leaves out a portion. D and trimming come from the DNA, and the V and J calls and clone size come from that table. The sample shows fewer than 150,000 clones, about four fifths of them seen only once. The CDR3 sequence is 15 residues long. The V end lost 1 base, the J end lost 3 bases, and 10 bases lay between the germline ends. Germline V gives CDR1 LGHNA, CDR2 YNFKEQ. The sequencing sample was made of peripheral blood. The chain couples TRBV4-2 to TRBJ2-1; D gene ambiguous. The receptor's source is a woman aged 25 to 45 who had recovered from COVID-19. For the CDR3, the DNA is TGTGCCAGCAGCCAAGCGGTTGAGGACTACAATGAGCAGTTCTTC. It is translated as CASSQAVEDYNEQFF.